A selection of T cell receptor beta chains follows, all from one sample in a study of blood T cell repertoires in COVID-19. The table came from immunoSEQ multiplex PCR; TCRdb's copy has only in-frame clones and leaves some out. This sample has roughly 200,000 clones, with roughly 76% found just once. The sequenced sample was peripheral blood. The receptors were sampled from a woman aged 50 to 65 with active or convalescent COVID-19. Each CDR3 is given with its conserved first and last residue. Fields, in order: V gene, clone size, J gene, D gene, CDR3 protein, CDR3 DNA. D genes are given only for firm matches. Clone size is stated in some rows and not others, as once, few, many or a class when expanded.

TRBV6-5	.	TRBJ1-2	.	CASSPLGGGYTF	TGTGCCAGCAGTCCGTTAGGAGGGGGCTACACCTTC
TRBV5-1	.	TRBJ2-4	.	CASSLEGDAVDIQYF	TGCGCCAGCAGCTTGGAGGGGGACGCGGTGGACATTCAGTACTTC
TRBV27	.	TRBJ1-2	TRBD1	CASSSRGTGRGYTF	TGTGCCAGCAGTTCGAGGGGGACAGGGAGAGGCTACACCTTC
TRBV29-1	few	TRBJ1-1	.	CSVTKGSGTEAFF	TGCAGCGTTACAAAGGGGTCCGGCACTGAAGCTTTCTTT
TRBV5-1	.	TRBJ1-2	.	CASSGGQGGSTDGYTF	TGCGCCAGCAGTGGGGGGCAGGGAGGGTCGACGGATGGCTACACCTTC
TRBV6-2/TRBV6-3	.	TRBJ1-5	TRBD1	CASSRTGGYQPQHF	TGTGCCAGCAGCCGGACAGGGGGCTATCAGCCCCAGCATTTT
TRBV6-5	.	TRBJ2-5	TRBD1	CASSYAGQGETQYF	TGTGCCAGCAGTTACGCCGGACAGGGAGAGACCCAGTACTTC
TRBV7-9	.	TRBJ1-5	.	CASSSFRGNQPNQPQHF	TGTGCCAGCAGCTCGTTCAGGGGTAATCAGCCAAATCAGCCCCAGCATTTT
TRBV7-3	.	TRBJ2-2	.	CASSSTGGVNTGELFF	TGTGCCAGCAGCTCTACCGGAGGGGTGAACACCGGGGAGCTGTTTTTT
TRBV4-3	few	TRBJ1-6	.	CASSRGRGTPLHF	TGCGCCAGCAGCCGGGGGAGGGGGACACCCCTCCACTTT
TRBV18	.	TRBJ1-3	.	CASSRANSGNTIYF	TGTGCCAGCTCACGTGCGAACAGTGGCAACACCATATATTTT
TRBV6-5	.	TRBJ2-1	.	CASHRYQSSYNEQFF	TGTGCCAGCCACAGGTACCAGAGCTCCTACAATGAGCAGTTCTTC
TRBV4-2	.	TRBJ1-2	.	CASSQEEGGVYGYTF	TGTGCCAGCAGCCAAGAAGAGGGAGGGGTCTATGGCTACACCTTC
TRBV29-1	.	TRBJ1-5	TRBD1	CSVGTGGINQPQHF	TGCAGCGTTGGGACAGGAGGGATTAATCAGCCCCAGCATTTT
TRBV6-5	.	TRBJ1-5	.	CASRGTRGNQPQHF	TGTGCCAGCAGAGGGACTCGGGGCAATCAGCCCCAGCATTTT
TRBV7-6	.	TRBJ1-1	TRBD1	CASSFRQGASNTEAFF	TGTGCCAGCAGCTTTAGACAGGGGGCCTCGAACACTGAAGCTTTCTTT
TRBV12-3/TRBV12-4	.	TRBJ2-1	.	CASSSDSTEQFF	TGTGCCAGCAGTTCAGACAGCACCGAGCAGTTCTTC
TRBV30	.	TRBJ1-2	.	CAWGTGGGYTF	TGTGCCTGGGGGACGGGGGGTGGCTACACCTTC
TRBV7-2	.	TRBJ2-3	.	CASSVRALGGSDTQYF	TGTGCCAGCAGCGTCCGGGCCCTAGGAGGTTCAGATACGCAGTATTTT
TRBV6-4	few	TRBJ1-6	.	CASRKEPRIDNSPLHF	TGTGCCAGCAGGAAGGAGCCACGGATTGATAATTCACCCCTCCACTTT
TRBV19	.	TRBJ1-5	TRBD1	CASGGQTNQPQHF	TGTGCCAGTGGGGGACAGACCAATCAGCCCCAGCATTTT
TRBV29-1	.	TRBJ2-1	TRBD1	CSVVGQGQNNEQFF	TGCAGCGTGGTGGGACAGGGGCAAAACAATGAGCAGTTCTTC
TRBV6-5	.	TRBJ1-6	.	CASSYSSADSPLHF	TGTGCCAGCAGTTACTCGAGCGCAGATTCACCCCTCCACTTT
TRBV9	many	TRBJ1-5	.	CASSVDYHQPQHF	TGTGCCAGCAGCGTAGATTATCATCAGCCCCAGCATTTT
TRBV11-3	.	TRBJ2-3	.	CASSQDTLRTDTQYF	TGTGCCAGCAGTCAGGACACCCTACGCACAGATACGCAGTATTTT
TRBV5-1	.	TRBJ1-1	.	CASSWQSNTEAFF	TGCGCCAGCAGCTGGCAGTCGAACACTGAAGCTTTCTTT
TRBV19	few	TRBJ1-5	.	CANPPGEVGQPQHF	TGTGCCAACCCCCCGGGGGAGGTCGGTCAGCCCCAGCATTTT
TRBV2	few	TRBJ2-2	TRBD2	CASSERRGSVTGELFF	TGTGCCAGCAGTGAACGTCGCGGGAGTGTCACCGGGGAGCTGTTTTTT
TRBV2	.	TRBJ1-6	TRBD1	CASELTGGDSPLHF	TGTGCCAGCGAATTGACAGGGGGCGATTCACCCCTCCACTTT
TRBV19	.	TRBJ1-3	.	CASSKNRRSSGNTIYF	TGTGCCAGTAGTAAGAACAGGCGATCCTCTGGAAACACCATATATTTT